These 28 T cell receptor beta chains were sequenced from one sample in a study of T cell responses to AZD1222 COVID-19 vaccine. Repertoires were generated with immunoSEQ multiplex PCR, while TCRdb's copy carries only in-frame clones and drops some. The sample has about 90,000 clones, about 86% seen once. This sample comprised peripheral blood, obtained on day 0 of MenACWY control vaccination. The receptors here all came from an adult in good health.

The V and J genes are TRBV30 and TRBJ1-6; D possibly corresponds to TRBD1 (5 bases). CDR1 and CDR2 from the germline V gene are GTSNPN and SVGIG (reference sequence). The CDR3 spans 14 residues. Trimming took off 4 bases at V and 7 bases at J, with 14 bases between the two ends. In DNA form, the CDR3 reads TGTGCCTGGAATCCGACAGCTTTGAATTCACCCCTCCACTTT. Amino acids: CAWNPTALNSPLHF.

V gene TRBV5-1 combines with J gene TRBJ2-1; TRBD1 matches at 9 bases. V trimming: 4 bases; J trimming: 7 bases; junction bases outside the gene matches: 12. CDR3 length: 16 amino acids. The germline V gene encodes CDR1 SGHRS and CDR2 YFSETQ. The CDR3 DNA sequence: TGCGCCAGCAGCCCACAGGGGGCCCCGTTCGCTAATGAGCAGTTCTTC. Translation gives CASSPQGAPFANEQFF.

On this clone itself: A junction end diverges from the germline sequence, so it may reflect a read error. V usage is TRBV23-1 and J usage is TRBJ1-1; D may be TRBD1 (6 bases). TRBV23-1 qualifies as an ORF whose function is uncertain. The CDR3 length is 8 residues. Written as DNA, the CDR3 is TGCGCCAGCGGGGGACAACGATTT. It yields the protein CASGGQRF.

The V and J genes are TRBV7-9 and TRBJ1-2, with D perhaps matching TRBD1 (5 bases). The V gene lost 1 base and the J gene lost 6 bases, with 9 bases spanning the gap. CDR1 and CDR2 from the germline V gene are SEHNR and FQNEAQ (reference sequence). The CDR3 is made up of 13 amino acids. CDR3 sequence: CASSLVPRDGYTF. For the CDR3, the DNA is TGTGCCAGCAGCTTAGTTCCCAGGGATGGCTACACCTTC.

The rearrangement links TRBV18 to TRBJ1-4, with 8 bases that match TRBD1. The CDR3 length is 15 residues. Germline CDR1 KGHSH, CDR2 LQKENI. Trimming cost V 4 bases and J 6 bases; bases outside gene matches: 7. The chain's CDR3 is CASSLEQGADEKLFF. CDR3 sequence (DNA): TGTGCCAGCTCACTAGAGCAGGGGGCCGATGAAAAACTGTTTTTT.

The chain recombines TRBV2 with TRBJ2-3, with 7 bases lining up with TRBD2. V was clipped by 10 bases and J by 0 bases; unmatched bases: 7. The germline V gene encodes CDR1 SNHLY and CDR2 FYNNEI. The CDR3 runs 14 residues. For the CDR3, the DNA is TGTGCCACCCGGAGCGGGGAGAGCACAGATACGCAGTATTTT. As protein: CATRSGESTDTQYF. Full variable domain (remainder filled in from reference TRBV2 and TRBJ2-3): EPEVTQTPSHQVTQMGQEVILRCVPISNHLYFYWYRQILGQKVEFLVSFYNNEISEKSEIFDDQFSVERPDGSNFTLKIRSTKLEDSAMYFCATRSGESTDTQYFGPGTRLTVL.

The chain's CDR3 is CASRTLQNTGELFF. The CDR3 DNA is TGCGCCAGCAGAACACTACAGAACACCGGGGAGCTGTTTTTT. The chain has TRBV5-1 and TRBJ2-2; the D is unclear. Germline assignment: CDR1 SGHRS and CDR2 YFSETQ. V shed 5 bases and J shed 1 base, with 9 bases lying between them. The CDR3 extends over 14 amino acids.

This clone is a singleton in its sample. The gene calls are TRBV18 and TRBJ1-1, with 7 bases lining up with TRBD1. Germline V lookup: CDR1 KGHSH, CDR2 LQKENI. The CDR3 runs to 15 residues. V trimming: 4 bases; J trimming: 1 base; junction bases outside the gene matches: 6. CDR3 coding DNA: TGTGCCAGCTCACGGGACAGCATCGAGAACACTGAAGCTTTCTTT. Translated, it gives CASSRDSIENTEAFF.

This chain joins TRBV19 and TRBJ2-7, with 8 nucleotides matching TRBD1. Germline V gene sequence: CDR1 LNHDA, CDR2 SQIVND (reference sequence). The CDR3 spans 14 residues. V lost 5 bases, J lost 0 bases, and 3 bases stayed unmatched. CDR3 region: CASSGDRSSYEQYF. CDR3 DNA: TGTGCCAGTAGTGGGGACAGGAGCTCCTACGAGCAGTACTTC.

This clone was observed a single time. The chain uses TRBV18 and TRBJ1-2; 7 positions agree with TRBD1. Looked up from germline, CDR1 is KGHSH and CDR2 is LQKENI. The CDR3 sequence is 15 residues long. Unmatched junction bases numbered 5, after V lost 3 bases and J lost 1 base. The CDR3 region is CASSPAGQSNYGYTF. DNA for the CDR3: TGTGCCAGCTCACCCGCGGGACAGAGTAACTATGGCTACACCTTC.

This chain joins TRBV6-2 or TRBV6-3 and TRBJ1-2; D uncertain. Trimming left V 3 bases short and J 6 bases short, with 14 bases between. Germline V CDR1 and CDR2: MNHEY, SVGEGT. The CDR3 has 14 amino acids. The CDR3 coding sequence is TGTGCCAGCAGTTATACACCGCGCACAGATGGCTACACCTTC. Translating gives CASSYTPRTDGYTF.

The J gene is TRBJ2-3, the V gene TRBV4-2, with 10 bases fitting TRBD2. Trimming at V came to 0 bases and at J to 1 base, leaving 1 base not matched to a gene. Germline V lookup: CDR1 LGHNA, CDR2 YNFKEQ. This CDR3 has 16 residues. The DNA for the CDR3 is TGTGCCAGCAGCCAAGATCTAGCGGGGGGCACAGATACGCAGTATTTT. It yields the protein CASSQDLAGGTDTQYF.

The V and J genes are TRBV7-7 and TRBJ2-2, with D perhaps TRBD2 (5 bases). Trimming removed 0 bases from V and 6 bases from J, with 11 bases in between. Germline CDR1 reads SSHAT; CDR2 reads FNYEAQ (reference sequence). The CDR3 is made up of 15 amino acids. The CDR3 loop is CASSLAREPAGELFF. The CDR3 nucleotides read TGTGCCAGCAGCTTAGCTAGGGAGCCGGCCGGGGAGCTGTTTTTT.

The CDR3 sequence is CATSRDQGQPQHF. CDR3 bases: TGTGCCACCAGCAGAGATCAAGGTCAGCCCCAGCATTTT. The chain is built from TRBV15 and TRBJ1-5; D is unresolved. The germline V and J ends were trimmed by 0 bases and 6 bases, with 6 bases remaining between them. CDR1 and CDR2 from the germline V gene are LNHNV and YYDKDF (reference sequence). This CDR3 is built from 13 residues.

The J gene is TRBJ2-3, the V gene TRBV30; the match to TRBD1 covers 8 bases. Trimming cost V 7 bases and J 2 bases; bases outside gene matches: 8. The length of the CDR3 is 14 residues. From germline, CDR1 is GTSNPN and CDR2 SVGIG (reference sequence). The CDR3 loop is CAFDSGGFTDTQYF. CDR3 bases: TGTGCCTTTGACTCAGGGGGCTTCACAGATACGCAGTATTTT.

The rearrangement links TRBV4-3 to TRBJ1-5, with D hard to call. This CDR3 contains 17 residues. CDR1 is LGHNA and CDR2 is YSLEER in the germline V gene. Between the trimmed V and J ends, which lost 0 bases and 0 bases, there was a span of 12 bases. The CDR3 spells CASSQDRGRYSNQPQHF. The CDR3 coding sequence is TGCGCCAGCAGCCAAGATCGTGGCAGGTATAGCAATCAGCCCCAGCATTTT.

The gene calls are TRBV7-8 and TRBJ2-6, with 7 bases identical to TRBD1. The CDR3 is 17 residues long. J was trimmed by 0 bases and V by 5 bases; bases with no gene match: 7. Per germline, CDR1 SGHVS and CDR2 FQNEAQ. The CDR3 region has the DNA TGTGCCAGCAGCCCTCGGACAGGTGACTCTGGGGCCAACGTCCTGACTTTC. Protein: CASSPRTGDSGANVLTF.

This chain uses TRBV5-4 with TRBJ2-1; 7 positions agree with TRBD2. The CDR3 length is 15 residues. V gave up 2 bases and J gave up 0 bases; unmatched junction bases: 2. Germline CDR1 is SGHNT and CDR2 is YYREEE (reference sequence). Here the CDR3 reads CASSFGGSSYNEQFF. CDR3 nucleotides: TGTGCCAGCAGCTTCGGCGGGAGCTCCTACAATGAGCAGTTCTTC.

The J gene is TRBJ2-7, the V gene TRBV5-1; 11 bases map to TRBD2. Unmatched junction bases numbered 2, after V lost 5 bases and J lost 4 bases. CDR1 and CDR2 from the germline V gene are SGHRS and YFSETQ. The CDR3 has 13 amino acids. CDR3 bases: TGCGCCAGCAGGACTAGCGGGGCTTACGAGCAGTACTTC. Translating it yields CASRTSGAYEQYF.

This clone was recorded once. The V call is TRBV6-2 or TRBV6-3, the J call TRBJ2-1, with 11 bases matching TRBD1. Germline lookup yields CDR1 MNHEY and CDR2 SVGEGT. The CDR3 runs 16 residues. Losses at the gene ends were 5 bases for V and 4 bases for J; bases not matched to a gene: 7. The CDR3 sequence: CASSRRGQGAYNEQFF. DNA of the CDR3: TGTGCCAGCAGTCGCCGTGGACAGGGGGCTTACAATGAGCAGTTCTTC.

The CDR3 DNA reads as TGTGCCAGTAGTTCGGATAGGTACATTCAGTACTTC. As protein: CASSSDRYIQYF. The chain carries TRBV19 and TRBJ2-4; D remains unclear. V lost 5 bases, J lost 8 bases, and 10 bases lay in between. The CDR3 length is 12 residues. The germline gives CDR1 LNHDA, CDR2 SQIVND (reference sequence).

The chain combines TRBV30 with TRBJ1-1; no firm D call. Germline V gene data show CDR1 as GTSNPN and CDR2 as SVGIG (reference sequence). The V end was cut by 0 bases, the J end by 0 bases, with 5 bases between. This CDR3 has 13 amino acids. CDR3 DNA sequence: TGTGCCTGGAGTGTAGCAGTGAACACTGAAGCTTTCTTT. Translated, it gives CAWSVAVNTEAFF.

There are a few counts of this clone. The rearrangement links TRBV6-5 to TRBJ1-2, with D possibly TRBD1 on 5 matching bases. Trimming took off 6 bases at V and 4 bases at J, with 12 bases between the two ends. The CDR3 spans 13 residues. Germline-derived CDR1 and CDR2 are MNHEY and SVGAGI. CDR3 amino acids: CASSTGLRYGYTF. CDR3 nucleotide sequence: TGTGCCAGCAGCACGGGACTCCGCTATGGCTACACCTTC.

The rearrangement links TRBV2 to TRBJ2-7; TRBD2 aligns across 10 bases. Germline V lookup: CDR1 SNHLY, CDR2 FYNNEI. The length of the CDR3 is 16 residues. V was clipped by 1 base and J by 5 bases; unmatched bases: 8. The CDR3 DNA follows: TGTGCCAGCAGTGAAGAAGCTAGCGGGGGAAATGACGAGCAGTACTTC. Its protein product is CASSEEASGGNDEQYF.

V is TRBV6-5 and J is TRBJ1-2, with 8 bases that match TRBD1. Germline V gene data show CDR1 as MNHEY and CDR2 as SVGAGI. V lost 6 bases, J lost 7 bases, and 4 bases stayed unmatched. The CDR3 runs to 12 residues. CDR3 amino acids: CASRKGQGGYTF. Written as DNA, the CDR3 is TGTGCCAGCAGAAAAGGACAGGGTGGCTACACCTTC.

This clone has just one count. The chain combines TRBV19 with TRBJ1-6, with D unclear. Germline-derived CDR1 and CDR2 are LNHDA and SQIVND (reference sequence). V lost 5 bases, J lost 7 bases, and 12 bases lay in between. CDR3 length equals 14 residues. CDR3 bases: TGTGCCAGTAGTCCCAAGGGTCCGAATTCACCCCTCCACTTT. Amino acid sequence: CASSPKGPNSPLHF. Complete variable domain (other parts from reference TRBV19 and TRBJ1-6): DGGITQSPKYLFRKEGQNVTLSCEQNLNHDAMYWYRQDPGQGLRLIYYSQIVNDFQKGDIAEGYSVSREKKESFPLTVTSAQKNPTAFYLCASSPKGPNSPLHFGNGTRLTVT.

The CDR3 loop is CASSSGQVYGYTF. Here the CDR3 DNA reads TGTGCCAGCAGCTCGGGACAGGTCTATGGCTACACCTTC. The chain links TRBV7-2 to TRBJ1-2; 8 bases are shared with TRBD1. CDR3 length: 13 amino acids. Germline values: CDR1 SGHTA, CDR2 FQGNSA. The ends lost 4 bases at V and 4 bases at J; junction bases unmatched: 2.

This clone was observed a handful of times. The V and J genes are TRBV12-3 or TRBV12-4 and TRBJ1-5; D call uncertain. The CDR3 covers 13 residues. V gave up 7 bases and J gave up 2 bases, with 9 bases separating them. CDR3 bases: TGTGCCAGCACCCAGACCGGCAATCAGCCCCAGCATTTT. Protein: CASTQTGNQPQHF.